Listed below are T cell receptor beta chains from one sample, sequenced in a study of cytomegalovirus exposure and HLA in healthy donors. TCRdb's table, derived via immunoSEQ multiplex PCR, lists solely in-frame clones and lacks some. This sample's table has roughly 100,000 clones. Sequenced input: PBMCs. The receptors were sampled from a man between 45 and 60 years old in good health and CMV-seropositive. CDR3s include the opening cysteine and the closing phenylalanine or tryptophan. The order of the fields is D gene, J gene, V gene, CDR3 protein, CDR3 DNA. A D gene is named only where the DNA matches it firmly.

D gene: .; J gene: TRBJ2-3; V gene: TRBV5-8; CDR3 protein: CASSARTGGTDTQYF; CDR3 DNA: TGTGCCAGCAGCGCGAGGACAGGAGGGACAGATACGCAGTATTTT
D gene: .; J gene: TRBJ2-3; V gene: TRBV7-3; CDR3 protein: CASSLVKGADTQYF; CDR3 DNA: TGTGCCAGCAGCCTGGTAAAGGGGGCAGATACGCAGTATTTT
D gene: .; J gene: TRBJ1-3; V gene: TRBV2; CDR3 protein: CASSEDATGAGNTIYF; CDR3 DNA: TGTGCCAGCAGTGAAGATGCTACAGGTGCTGGAAACACCATATATTTT
D gene: .; J gene: TRBJ2-1; V gene: TRBV28; CDR3 protein: CASSLSVGGWDEQFF; CDR3 DNA: TGTGCCAGCAGTTTATCGGTGGGAGGCTGGGATGAGCAGTTCTTC
D gene: .; J gene: TRBJ1-1; V gene: TRBV5-6; CDR3 protein: CASSFQGEAFF; CDR3 DNA: TGTGCCAGCAGCTTCCAGGGTGAAGCTTTCTTT
D gene: TRBD2; J gene: TRBJ2-3; V gene: TRBV5-8; CDR3 protein: CASSREGRTDTQYF; CDR3 DNA: TGTGCCAGCAGCCGGGAGGGTCGCACAGATACGCAGTATTTT
D gene: TRBD1; J gene: TRBJ2-3; V gene: TRBV2; CDR3 protein: CASKQGATDTQYF; CDR3 DNA: TGTGCCAGCAAGCAGGGGGCCACAGATACGCAGTATTTT
D gene: TRBD2; J gene: TRBJ2-3; V gene: TRBV30; CDR3 protein: CAWKDDDGLAGVLDTQYF; CDR3 DNA: TGTGCCTGGAAGGACGATGATGGGCTAGCGGGAGTATTAGATACGCAGTATTTT
D gene: .; J gene: TRBJ2-7; V gene: TRBV7-9; CDR3 protein: CASSPSLASYEQYF; CDR3 DNA: TGTGCCAGCAGCCCCAGTCTGGCTTCCTACGAGCAGTACTTC
D gene: .; J gene: TRBJ2-1; V gene: TRBV9; CDR3 protein: CASSVVGSNPYNEQFF; CDR3 DNA: TGTGCCAGCAGCGTAGTGGGGAGTAACCCCTACAATGAGCAGTTCTTC
D gene: .; J gene: TRBJ1-2; V gene: TRBV6-5; CDR3 protein: CASTQGGFWGYTF; CDR3 DNA: TGTGCCAGCACCCAAGGCGGGTTCTGGGGCTACACCTTC
D gene: TRBD2; J gene: TRBJ2-7; V gene: TRBV10-2; CDR3 protein: CASSGTSGSYEQYF; CDR3 DNA: TGCGCCAGCAGTGGGACTAGCGGCTCCTACGAGCAGTACTTC
D gene: .; J gene: TRBJ2-1; V gene: TRBV27; CDR3 protein: CASSLSSYNEQFF; CDR3 DNA: TGTGCCAGCAGTCTGAGCTCCTACAATGAGCAGTTCTTC
D gene: .; J gene: TRBJ2-4; V gene: TRBV15; CDR3 protein: CATSGGSDIQYF; CDR3 DNA: TGTGCCACCAGCGGAGGGTCGGACATTCAGTACTTC
D gene: .; J gene: TRBJ1-1; V gene: TRBV6-5; CDR3 protein: CASSYDSPNTEAFF; CDR3 DNA: TGTGCCAGCAGTTACGACAGCCCGAACACTGAAGCTTTCTTT
D gene: .; J gene: TRBJ2-2; V gene: TRBV7-6; CDR3 protein: CASSLEAGSGELFF; CDR3 DNA: TGTGCCAGCAGCTTAGAGGCAGGCAGCGGGGAGCTGTTTTTT